A single sample gave rise to the 28 T cell receptor beta chains below, sequenced in a study of cytomegalovirus exposure and HLA in healthy donors. In the PCR, 60 Vbeta and 13 Jbeta primers were used. Assay used: immunoSEQ multiplex PCR; TCRdb lists only in-frame clones, some missing. The sample contains almost 70,000 clones, around 66% of which appear only once. Specimen: PBMCs. Every receptor here comes from a male donor in good health and CMV-seropositive.

This clone was recorded once. The junction departs from germline at one end; a sequencing error may be responsible. The chain is built from TRBV7-9 and TRBJ2-3; D call uncertain. This CDR3 comprises 12 residues. Germline V gives CDR1 SEHNR, CDR2 FQNEAQ (reference sequence). CDR3: CASSPSIDTQYF. Here the CDR3 DNA reads TGTGCCAGCAGCCCAAGCATAGATACGCAGTATTTT.

This sequence joins TRBV7-8 and TRBJ2-7; 8 bases line up with TRBD1. The CDR3 length is 15 residues. J was trimmed by 6 bases and V by 1 base; bases with no gene match: 8. Germline CDR1 is SGHVS and CDR2 is FQNEAQ. CDR3 DNA sequence: TGTGCCAGCAGCTTAGGACAGGGGCGGATTTCCGAGCAGTACTTC. As protein: CASSLGQGRISEQYF.

The rearrangement uses TRBV2 and TRBJ1-6, with 8 bases aligning to TRBD1. The trim removed 6 bases at V and 7 bases at J, leaving 5 bases unmatched. This CDR3 is built from 14 residues. The germline V gene encodes CDR1 SNHLY and CDR2 FYNNEI. As DNA, the CDR3 is TGTGCCAGCAGCAGGGACAGGCTGAATTCACCCCTCCACTTT. Encoded protein: CASSRDRLNSPLHF.

This clone was seen more than once but under ten times. This chain connects TRBV25-1 to TRBJ2-1; 9 nucleotides line up with TRBD1. Germline V gene data show CDR1 as MGHDK and CDR2 as SYGVNS. The CDR3 sequence is 13 residues long. After removal of 1 base from V and 10 bases from J, the junction contained 2 bases not matched to a gene. As DNA, the CDR3 is TGTGCCAGCAGTGAATTAGGGACAGGGGAGCAGTTCTTC. This translates into CASSELGTGEQFF.

The chain recombines TRBV18 with TRBJ1-1, with a tentative D call TRBD1 (6 bases). V dropped 5 bases and J dropped 1 base, with 14 bases sitting between them. Per germline, CDR1 KGHSH and CDR2 LQKENI. The CDR3 runs to 15 residues. The DNA of the CDR3 is TGTGCCAGCTCATTCCGACAGGCGTCGAACACTGAAGCTTTCTTT. Its translation is CASSFRQASNTEAFF.

V usage is TRBV30 and J usage is TRBJ2-6; TRBD2 is a possible D gene (6 bases). V gave up 3 bases and J gave up 0 bases, with 12 bases separating them. Germline CDR1 GTSNPN, CDR2 SVGIG (reference sequence). This CDR3 has 16 amino acids. DNA of the CDR3: TGTGCCTGGAGGTGGGACTCGAGCTCTGGGGCCAACGTCCTGACTTTC. This sequence encodes CAWRWDSSSGANVLTF.

The rearrangement joins TRBV9 to TRBJ2-2; D remains ambiguous. CDR1 SGDLS and CDR2 YYNGEE come from the germline V gene. Trimming took 0 bases from V and 5 from J, leaving 5 bases between them. The CDR3 totals 13 residues. CDR3 nucleotides: TGTGCCAGCAGCGTAGTACAAACCGGGGAGCTGTTTTTT. It yields the protein CASSVVQTGELFF.

V gene TRBV6-4 combines with J gene TRBJ1-6, with 7 bases fitting TRBD1. Germline loops: CDR1 MRHNA, CDR2 SNTAGT. Unmatched junction bases numbered 5, after V lost 5 bases and J lost 7 bases. The CDR3 extends over 14 amino acids. The CDR3 spells CASSQTGDNSPLHF. CDR3 nucleotide sequence: TGTGCCAGCAGTCAAACAGGGGACAATTCACCCCTCCACTTT.

This clone was seen just once. This sequence joins TRBV2 and TRBJ2-5; 8 nucleotides match TRBD2. Losses at the gene ends were 7 bases for V and 4 bases for J; bases not matched to a gene: 11. CDR3 length: 15 amino acids. Germline V gene lookup returns CDR1 SNHLY and CDR2 FYNNEI. The CDR3 loop reads CASTLLGLEGETQYF. The CDR3 region has the DNA TGTGCCAGCACCCTGCTGGGACTAGAAGGAGAGACCCAGTACTTC.

The chain uses TRBV7-9 and TRBJ2-3; 11 bases line up with TRBD2. This CDR3 region has 15 residues. Trimming took 3 bases from V and 2 from J; bases not matched to a gene: 1. The germline V gene encodes CDR1 SEHNR and CDR2 FQNEAQ (reference sequence). For the CDR3, the DNA is TGTGCCAGCAGCTTGGGACTAGCGGACACAGATACGCAGTATTTT. Its protein is CASSLGLADTDTQYF.

This sequence joins TRBV11-2 and TRBJ2-1; 7 bases fit TRBD2. Germline V gene data show CDR1 as SGHAT and CDR2 as FQNNGV. V shed 5 bases and J 5 bases; nucleotides not matched to a gene: 9. This CDR3 comprises 15 residues. As DNA, the CDR3 is TGTGCCAGCAGCGCGGGAGCGGGAACCCACAATGAGCAGTTCTTC. Protein sequence: CASSAGAGTHNEQFF.

The chain is built from TRBV9 and TRBJ2-5; 7 bases are a match to TRBD2. Germline lookup yields CDR1 SGDLS and CDR2 YYNGEE. V gave up 0 bases and J gave up 0 bases; unmatched junction bases: 5. The CDR3 runs to 16 residues. CDR3 in DNA: TGTGCCAGCAGCGTAGGTGCGGGAGAGTACCAAGAGACCCAGTACTTC. As protein: CASSVGAGEYQETQYF.

The rearrangement joins TRBV2 to TRBJ2-5; the D gene is possibly TRBD1 (6 bases). CDR3 length: 13 amino acids. CDR1 is SNHLY and CDR2 is FYNNEI in the germline V gene. V shed 7 bases and J shed 2 bases, with 11 bases lying between them. CDR3 residues: CASNGQPQETQYF. CDR3 DNA sequence: TGTGCCAGCAATGGACAGCCTCAAGAGACCCAGTACTTC.

V is TRBV7-2 and J is TRBJ1-1; TRBD1 agrees at 7 bases. The CDR3 runs 15 residues. The junction had 11 bases not matched to a gene; V was cut back by 5 bases and J by 5 bases. CDR1 SGHTA and CDR2 FQGNSA come from the germline V gene. CDR3 bases: TGTGCCAGCAGCCTTATTACAGGGGTAGGAACTGAAGCTTTCTTT. It yields the protein CASSLITGVGTEAFF.

A few counts support this clone. The chain uses TRBV18 and TRBJ2-7; possibly TRBD2 for D (6 bases). Trimming left V 3 bases short and J 3 bases short, with 12 bases between. The germline gives CDR1 KGHSH, CDR2 LQKENI. The CDR3 extends over 14 amino acids. This CDR3 reads CASSPSGENYEQYF. The CDR3 coding sequence is TGTGCCAGCTCACCCTCGGGGGAAAACTACGAGCAGTACTTC.

V and J are TRBV2 and TRBJ2-2; TRBD1 matches at 7 bases. V lost 6 bases, J lost 2 bases, and 3 bases stayed unmatched. This CDR3 is 14 amino acids long. In germline, CDR1 is SNHLY, CDR2 FYNNEI. CDR3 nucleotide sequence: TGTGCCAGCAGAAGACAGGGTAACACCGGGGAGCTGTTTTTT. As protein: CASRRQGNTGELFF.

This clone turned up a few times. V is TRBV19 and J is TRBJ1-2, with 7 bases lining up with TRBD1. The CDR3 has 16 residues. V gave up 7 bases and J gave up 4 bases; unmatched junction bases: 15. CDR1 LNHDA and CDR2 SQIVND come from the germline V gene (reference sequence). The CDR3, as DNA: TGTGCCAGTAAGCGTTCGGGACAGCCTACCTCCTATGGCTACACCTTC. It yields the protein CASKRSGQPTSYGYTF.

The genes are TRBV10-3 and TRBJ1-5; a possible D gene is TRBD1 (5 bases). This CDR3 is built from 14 residues. Between the trimmed V and J ends, which lost 4 bases and 7 bases, there was a span of 14 bases. The germline gives CDR1 ENHRY, CDR2 SYGVKD. The CDR3 sequence: CAISVTRVGQPQHF. CDR3 DNA: TGTGCCATCAGTGTCACCAGGGTGGGGCAGCCCCAGCATTTT.

J is TRBJ1-4 and V is TRBV11-2, with D hard to call. This CDR3 contains 13 residues. Trimming removed 5 bases at V and 4 bases at J, with 8 bases between. The germline CDR1 and CDR2 sequences are SGHAT and FQNNGV. CDR3 in amino acids: CASSPRGNEKLFF. The CDR3 coding sequence is TGTGCCAGCAGCCCCCGGGGTAATGAAAAACTGTTTTTT.

The chain is built from TRBV9 and TRBJ1-6; no definite D call. Trimming pared 0 bases from V and 7 bases from J, leaving 5 bases between. The CDR3 has 13 residues. Germline V gene lookup returns CDR1 SGDLS and CDR2 YYNGEE. The CDR3 DNA is TGTGCCAGCAGCGTAGGAGAAAATTCACCCCTCCACTTT. This translates into CASSVGENSPLHF. Filled out from reference TRBV9 and TRBJ1-6, the complete variable domain reads DSGVTQTPKHLITATGQRVTLRCSPRSGDLSVYWYQQSLDQGLQFLIQYYNGEERAKGNILERFSAQQFPDLHSELNLSSLELGDSALYFCASSVGENSPLHFGNGTRLTVT.

The chain joins TRBV9 to TRBJ2-2; 12 nucleotides line up with TRBD1. With V trimmed by 0 bases and J by 5 bases, 8 bases remained unmatched. The length of the CDR3 is 18 residues. Germline CDR1 is SGDLS and CDR2 is YYNGEE. The CDR3 nucleotides are TGTGCCAGCAGCGTAGGAGGGACAGGGGGCGCGGGGACCGGGGAGCTGTTTTTT. It translates to CASSVGGTGGAGTGELFF.

This clone was counted a few times. The chain is built from TRBV6-5 and TRBJ1-2; 9 nucleotides agree with TRBD1. Trimming removed 7 bases from V and 8 bases from J; junction bases left unmatched: 8. The CDR3 has 13 amino acids. The germline V gene encodes CDR1 MNHEY and CDR2 SVGAGI. CDR3 sequence (DNA): TGTGCCAGCAACCAACAGGGGGCTCAGGGCTACACCTTC. It is translated as CASNQQGAQGYTF.

The chain is built from TRBV6-5 and TRBJ1-4; 8 nucleotides line up with TRBD1. This CDR3 has 15 amino acids. The V gene's germline CDR1 is MNHEY and CDR2 SVGAGI. Trimming cost V 2 bases and J 3 bases; bases outside gene matches: 2. CDR3: CASSYLQGANEKLFF. DNA of the CDR3: TGTGCCAGCAGTTACCTACAGGGGGCTAATGAAAAACTGTTTTTT.

The J gene is TRBJ2-5, the V gene TRBV30; TRBD2 is a possible D gene (5 bases). V lost 4 bases to trimming and J lost 5 bases, with 17 bases between them. Germline lookup yields CDR1 GTSNPN and CDR2 SVGIG (reference sequence). The CDR3 has 14 residues. CDR3 DNA: TGTGCCTGGAAAGAGGGAATCGGGTGGGAGACCCAGTACTTC. Translating it yields CAWKEGIGWETQYF.

J is TRBJ2-5 and V is TRBV27, with D possibly matching TRBD2 (5 bases). The J call could be wrong; TRBJ2-7 is a better fit for the DNA end. CDR1 and CDR2 from the germline V gene are MNHEY and SMNVEV (reference sequence). CDR3 length equals 14 residues. CDR3 sequence: CASRDSGSSYEQYF. The CDR3 DNA reads as TGTGCCAGCCGAGATTCGGGAAGCTCCTACGAGCAGTACTTC.

The chain carries TRBV19 and TRBJ1-2, with unresolved D. The V end was cut by 0 bases, the J end by 1 base, with 15 bases between. Germline V gene data show CDR1 as LNHDA and CDR2 as SQIVND (reference sequence). The CDR3 is made up of 17 amino acids. Here the CDR3 reads CASSIDGRQALNYGYTF. The CDR3 DNA follows: TGTGCCAGTAGTATAGACGGCCGGCAGGCCCTTAACTATGGCTACACCTTC.

This chain links TRBV5-5 with TRBJ1-5; no definite D call. Trimming stripped 1 base from V and 1 base from J, with 9 bases between. The CDR3 loop spans 15 amino acids. Per germline, CDR1 SGHKS and CDR2 YYEKEE (reference sequence). The CDR3 loop reads CASSLSTESNQPQHF. Written as DNA, the CDR3 is TGTGCCAGCAGCTTGTCAACAGAGAGCAATCAGCCCCAGCATTTT.

The J gene is TRBJ1-2, the V gene TRBV5-6; D is unresolved. Trimming cost V 3 bases and J 2 bases, with 14 bases left between them. The germline CDR1 and CDR2 sequences are SGHDT and YYEEEE. The CDR3 spans 15 residues. CDR3 DNA sequence: TGTGCCAGCAGCTCCTGGCAATGGGCAAACTATGGCTACACCTTC. This codes for CASSSWQWANYGYTF.